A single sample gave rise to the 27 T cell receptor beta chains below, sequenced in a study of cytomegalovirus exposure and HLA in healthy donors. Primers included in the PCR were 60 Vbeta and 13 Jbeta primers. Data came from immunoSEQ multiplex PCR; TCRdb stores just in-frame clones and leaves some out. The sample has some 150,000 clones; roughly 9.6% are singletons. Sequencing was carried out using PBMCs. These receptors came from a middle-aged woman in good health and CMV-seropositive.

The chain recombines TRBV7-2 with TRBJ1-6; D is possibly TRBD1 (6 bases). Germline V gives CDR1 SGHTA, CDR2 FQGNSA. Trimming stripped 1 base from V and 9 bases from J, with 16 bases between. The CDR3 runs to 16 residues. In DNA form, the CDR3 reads TGTGCCAGCAGCTTAGACGCGGGGGCAGGAGGTTCACCCCTCCACTTT. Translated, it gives CASSLDAGAGGSPLHF.

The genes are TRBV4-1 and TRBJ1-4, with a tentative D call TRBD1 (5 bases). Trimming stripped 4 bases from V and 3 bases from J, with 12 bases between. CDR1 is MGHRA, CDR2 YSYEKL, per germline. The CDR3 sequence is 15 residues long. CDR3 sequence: CASSLRQNANEKLFF. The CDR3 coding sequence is TGCGCCAGCAGCCTACGACAGAACGCTAATGAAAAACTGTTTTTT.

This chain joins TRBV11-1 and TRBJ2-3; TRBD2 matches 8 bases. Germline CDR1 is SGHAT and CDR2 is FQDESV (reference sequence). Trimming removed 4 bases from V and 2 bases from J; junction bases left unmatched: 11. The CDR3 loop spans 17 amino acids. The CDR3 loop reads CASSSGLRGAPTDTQYF. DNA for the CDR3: TGTGCCAGCAGCTCGGGACTGCGGGGGGCCCCCACAGATACGCAGTATTTT.

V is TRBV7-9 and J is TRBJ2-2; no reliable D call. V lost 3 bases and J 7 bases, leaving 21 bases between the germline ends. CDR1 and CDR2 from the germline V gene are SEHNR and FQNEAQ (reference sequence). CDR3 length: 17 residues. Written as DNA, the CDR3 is TGTGCCAGCAGCTTTAGATCGCTCAGCGCTCTCGGCGGGGAGCTGTTTTTT. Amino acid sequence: CASSFRSLSALGGELFF.

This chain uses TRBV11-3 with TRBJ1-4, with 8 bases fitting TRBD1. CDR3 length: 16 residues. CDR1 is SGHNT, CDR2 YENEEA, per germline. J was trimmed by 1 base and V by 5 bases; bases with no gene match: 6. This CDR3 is CASSPGGAGTNEKLFF. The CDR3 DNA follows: TGTGCCAGCAGCCCAGGGGGCGCGGGAACTAATGAAAAACTGTTTTTT.

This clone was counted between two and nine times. CDR3 sequence reads: CASSPPSGRGTEAFF. As DNA, the CDR3 is TGTGCCAGCTCACCACCGAGCGGACGAGGGACTGAAGCTTTCTTT. The chain is built from TRBV18 and TRBJ1-1; D is unclear. CDR1 KGHSH and CDR2 LQKENI come from the germline V gene. Trimming removed 0 bases at V and 5 bases at J, with 13 bases between. CDR3 size: 15 residues.

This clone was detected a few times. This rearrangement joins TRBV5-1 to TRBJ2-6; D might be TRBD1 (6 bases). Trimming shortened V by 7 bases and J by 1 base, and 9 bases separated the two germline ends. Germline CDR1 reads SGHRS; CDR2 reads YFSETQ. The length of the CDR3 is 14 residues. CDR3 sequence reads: CASYTGSGANVLTF. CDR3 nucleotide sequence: TGCGCCAGCTATACAGGGTCTGGGGCCAACGTCCTGACTTTC.

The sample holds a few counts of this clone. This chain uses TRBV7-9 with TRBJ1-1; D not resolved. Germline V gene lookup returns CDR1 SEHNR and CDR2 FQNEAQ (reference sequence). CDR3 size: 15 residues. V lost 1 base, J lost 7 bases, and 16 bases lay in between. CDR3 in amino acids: CASSLDGGRVHEAFF. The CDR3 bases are TGTGCCAGCAGCTTAGACGGAGGACGGGTCCATGAAGCTTTCTTT.

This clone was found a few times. The CDR3 DNA reads as TGCAGCGTTGACCGGTCTAGCTCCTACAATGAGCAGTTCTTC. It encodes CSVDRSSSYNEQFF. The gene calls are TRBV29-1 and TRBJ2-1; D unresolved. This CDR3 is built from 14 residues. Germline V lookup: CDR1 SQVTM, CDR2 ANQGSEA. Trimming took off 3 bases at V and 0 bases at J, with 9 bases between the two ends.

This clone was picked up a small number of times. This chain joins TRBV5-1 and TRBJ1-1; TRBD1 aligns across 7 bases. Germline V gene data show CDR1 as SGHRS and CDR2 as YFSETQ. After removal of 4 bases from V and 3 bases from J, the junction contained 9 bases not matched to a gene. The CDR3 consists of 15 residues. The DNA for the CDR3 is TGCGCCAGCAGCGCAACAGGGGCTCATTACACTGAAGCTTTCTTT. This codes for CASSATGAHYTEAFF.

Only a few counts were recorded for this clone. The CDR3 DNA follows: TGTGCCAGCAGCCTGGACTGGGGGCCAGCCTACGAGCAGTACTTC. It specifies CASSLDWGPAYEQYF. The chain is built from TRBV7-2 and TRBJ2-7; weak D call: TRBD1 (6 bases). Trimming removed 5 bases at V and 2 bases at J, with 16 bases between. This CDR3 contains 15 residues. Germline V gene data show CDR1 as SGHTA and CDR2 as FQGNSA.

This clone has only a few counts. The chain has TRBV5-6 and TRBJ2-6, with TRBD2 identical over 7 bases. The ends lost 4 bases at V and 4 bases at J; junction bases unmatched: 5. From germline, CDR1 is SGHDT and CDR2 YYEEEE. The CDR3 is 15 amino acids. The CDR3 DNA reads TGTGCCAGCAGCCGGGCGGGGGACGGGGCCAACGTCCTGACTTTC. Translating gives CASSRAGDGANVLTF.

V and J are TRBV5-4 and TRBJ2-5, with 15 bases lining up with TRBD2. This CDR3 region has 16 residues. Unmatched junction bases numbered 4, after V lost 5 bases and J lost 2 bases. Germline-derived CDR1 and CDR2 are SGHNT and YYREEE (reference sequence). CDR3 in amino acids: CASRPGLAGGQETQYF. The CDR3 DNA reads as TGTGCCAGCAGACCTGGACTAGCGGGGGGGCAAGAGACCCAGTACTTC. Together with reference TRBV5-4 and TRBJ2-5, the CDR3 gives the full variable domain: ETGVTQSPTHLIKTRGQQVTLRCSSQSGHNTVSWYQQALGQGPQFIFQYYREEENGRGNFPPRFSGLQFPNYSSELNVNALELDDSALYLCASRPGLAGGQETQYFGPGTRLLVL.

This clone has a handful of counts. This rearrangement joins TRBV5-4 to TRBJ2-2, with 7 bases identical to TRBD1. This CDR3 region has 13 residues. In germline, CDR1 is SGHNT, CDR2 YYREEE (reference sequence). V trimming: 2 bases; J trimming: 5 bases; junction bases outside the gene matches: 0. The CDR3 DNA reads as TGTGCCAGCAGCTTACAGGGGACCGGGGAGCTGTTTTTT. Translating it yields CASSLQGTGELFF.

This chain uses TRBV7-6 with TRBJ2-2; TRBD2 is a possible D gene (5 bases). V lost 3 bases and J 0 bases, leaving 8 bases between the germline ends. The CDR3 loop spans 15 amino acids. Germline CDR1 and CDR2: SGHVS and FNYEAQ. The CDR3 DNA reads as TGTGCCAGCAGCTTGGGGAGCCCGAACACCGGGGAGCTGTTTTTT. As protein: CASSLGSPNTGELFF.

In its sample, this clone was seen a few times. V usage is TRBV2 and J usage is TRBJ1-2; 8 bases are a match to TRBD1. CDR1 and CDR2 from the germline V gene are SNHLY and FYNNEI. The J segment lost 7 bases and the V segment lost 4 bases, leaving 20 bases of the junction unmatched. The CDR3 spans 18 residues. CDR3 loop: CASSATGLGWQGAAGYTF. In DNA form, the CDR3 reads TGTGCCAGCAGTGCAACGGGATTGGGTTGGCAGGGGGCTGCTGGCTACACCTTC.

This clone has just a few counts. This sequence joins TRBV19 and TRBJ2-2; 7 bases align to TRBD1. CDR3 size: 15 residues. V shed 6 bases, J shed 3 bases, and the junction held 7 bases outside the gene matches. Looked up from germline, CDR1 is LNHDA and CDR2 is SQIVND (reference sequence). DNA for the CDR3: TGTGCCAGTAGATGGGGACAGCATGACACCGGGGAGCTGTTTTTT. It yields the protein CASRWGQHDTGELFF.

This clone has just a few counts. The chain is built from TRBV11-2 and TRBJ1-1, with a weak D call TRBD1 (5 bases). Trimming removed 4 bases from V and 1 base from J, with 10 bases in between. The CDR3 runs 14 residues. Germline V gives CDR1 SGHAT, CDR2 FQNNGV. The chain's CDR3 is CASSYSGQNTEAFF. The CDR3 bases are TGTGCCAGCAGCTACTCAGGGCAGAACACTGAAGCTTTCTTT. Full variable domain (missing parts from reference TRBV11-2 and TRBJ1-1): EAGVAQSPRYKIIEKRQSVAFWCNPISGHATLYWYQQILGQGPKLLIQFQNNGVVDDSQLPKDRFSAERLKGVDSTLKIQPAKLEDSAVYLCASSYSGQNTEAFFGQGTRLTVV.

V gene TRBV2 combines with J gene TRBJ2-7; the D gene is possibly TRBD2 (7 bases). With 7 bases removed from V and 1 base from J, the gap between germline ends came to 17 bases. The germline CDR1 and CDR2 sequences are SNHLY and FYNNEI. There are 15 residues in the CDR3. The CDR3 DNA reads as TGTGCCAGCACCCCGATGGGGGGGCTATCCTACGAGCAGTACTTC. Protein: CASTPMGGLSYEQYF.

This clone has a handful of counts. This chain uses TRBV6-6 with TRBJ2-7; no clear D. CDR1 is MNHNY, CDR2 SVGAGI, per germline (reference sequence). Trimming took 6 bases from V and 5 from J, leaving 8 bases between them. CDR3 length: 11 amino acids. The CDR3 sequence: CASSSRNEQYF. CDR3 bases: TGTGCCAGCAGCTCCAGGAACGAGCAGTACTTC.

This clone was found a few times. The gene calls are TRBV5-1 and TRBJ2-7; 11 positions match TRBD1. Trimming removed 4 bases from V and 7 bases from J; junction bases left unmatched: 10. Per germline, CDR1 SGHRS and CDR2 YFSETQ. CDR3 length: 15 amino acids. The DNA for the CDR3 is TGCGCCAGCAGCCCGGACAGGGGGCGCTTGGGTGAGCAGTACTTC. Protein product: CASSPDRGRLGEQYF.

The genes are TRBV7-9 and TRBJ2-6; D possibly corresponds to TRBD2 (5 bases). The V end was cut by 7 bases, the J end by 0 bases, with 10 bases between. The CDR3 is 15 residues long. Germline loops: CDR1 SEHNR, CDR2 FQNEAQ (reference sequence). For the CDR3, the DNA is TGTGCCAGCATCGTTGGAGGCTCTGGGGCCAACGTCCTGACTTTC. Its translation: CASIVGGSGANVLTF.

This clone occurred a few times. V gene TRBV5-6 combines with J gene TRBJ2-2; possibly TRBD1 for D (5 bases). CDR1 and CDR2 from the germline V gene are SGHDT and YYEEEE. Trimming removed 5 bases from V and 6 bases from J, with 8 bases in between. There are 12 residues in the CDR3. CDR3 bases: TGTGCCAGCAGGCAGGGTGCCGGGGAGCTGTTTTTT. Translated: CASRQGAGELFF.

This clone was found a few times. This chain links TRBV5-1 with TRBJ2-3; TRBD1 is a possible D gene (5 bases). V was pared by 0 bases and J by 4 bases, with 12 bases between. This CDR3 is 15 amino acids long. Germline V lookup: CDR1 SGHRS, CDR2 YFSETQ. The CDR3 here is CASSLVQGEADTQYF. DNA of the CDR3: TGCGCCAGCAGCTTGGTTCAGGGCGAGGCAGATACGCAGTATTTT.

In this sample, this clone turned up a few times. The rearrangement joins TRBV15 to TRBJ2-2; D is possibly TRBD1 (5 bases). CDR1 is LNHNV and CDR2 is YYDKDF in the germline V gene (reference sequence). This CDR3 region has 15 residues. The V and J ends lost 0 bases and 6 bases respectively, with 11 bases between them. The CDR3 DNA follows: TGTGCCACCAGCAGAGATCTAGGGGTATCCGGGGAGCTGTTTTTT. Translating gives CATSRDLGVSGELFF. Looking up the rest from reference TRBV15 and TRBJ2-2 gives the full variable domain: DAMVIQNPRYQVTQFGKPVTLSCSQTLNHNVMYWYQQKSSQAPKLLFHYYDKDFNNEADTPDNFQSRRPNTSFCFLDIRSPGLGDTAMYLCATSRDLGVSGELFFGEGSRLTVL.

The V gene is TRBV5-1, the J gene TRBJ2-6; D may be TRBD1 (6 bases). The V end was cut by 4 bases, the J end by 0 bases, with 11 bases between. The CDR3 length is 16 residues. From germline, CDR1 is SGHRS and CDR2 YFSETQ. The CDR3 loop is CASSRTDFSGANVLTF. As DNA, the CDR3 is TGCGCCAGCAGCCGGACAGATTTCTCTGGGGCCAACGTCCTGACTTTC. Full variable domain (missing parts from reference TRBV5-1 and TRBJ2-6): KAGVTQTPRYLIKTRGQQVTLSCSPISGHRSVSWYQQTPGQGLQFLFEYFSETQRNKGNFPGRFSGRQFSNSRSEMNVSTLELGDSALYLCASSRTDFSGANVLTFGAGSRLTVL.

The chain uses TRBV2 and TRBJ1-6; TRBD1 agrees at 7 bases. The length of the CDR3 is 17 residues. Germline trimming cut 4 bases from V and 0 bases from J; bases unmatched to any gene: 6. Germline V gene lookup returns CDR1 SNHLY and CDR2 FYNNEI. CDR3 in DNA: TGTGCCAGCAGTGGTCCGGGACAGAGCTCCTATAATTCACCCCTCCACTTT. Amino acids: CASSGPGQSSYNSPLHF.